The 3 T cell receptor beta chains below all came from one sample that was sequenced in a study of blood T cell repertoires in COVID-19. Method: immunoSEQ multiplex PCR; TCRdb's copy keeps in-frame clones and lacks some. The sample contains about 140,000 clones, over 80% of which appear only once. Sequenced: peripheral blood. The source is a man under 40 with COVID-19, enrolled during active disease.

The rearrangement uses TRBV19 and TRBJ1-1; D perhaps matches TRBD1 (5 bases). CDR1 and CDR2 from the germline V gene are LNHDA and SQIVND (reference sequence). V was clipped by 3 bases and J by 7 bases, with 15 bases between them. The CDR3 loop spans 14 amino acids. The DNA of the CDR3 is TGTGCCAGTAGTATTGTCGGGGGAATGGGTGAAGCTTTCTTT. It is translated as CASSIVGGMGEAFF.

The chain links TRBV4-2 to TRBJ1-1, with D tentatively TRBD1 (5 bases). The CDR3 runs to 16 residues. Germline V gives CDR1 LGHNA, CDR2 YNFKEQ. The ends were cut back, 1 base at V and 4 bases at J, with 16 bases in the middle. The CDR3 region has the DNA TGTGCCAGCAGCCAAGGGTCGGCAGGGATGAGCACTGAAGCTTTCTTT. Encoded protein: CASSQGSAGMSTEAFF.

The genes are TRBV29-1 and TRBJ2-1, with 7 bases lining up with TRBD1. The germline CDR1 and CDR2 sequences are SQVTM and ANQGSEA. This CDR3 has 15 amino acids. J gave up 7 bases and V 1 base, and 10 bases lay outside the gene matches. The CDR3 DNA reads TGCAGCGTTGAAGCGTTTGAGGGGGCCGGTAATGAGCAGTTCTTC. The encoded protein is CSVEAFEGAGNEQFF.